This TCR beta chain emerged from a study of CD8 T cells in ankylosing spondylitis. General study points: Reportedly, significant enrichment of disease-linked clones occurred in matched ankylosing spondylitis synovial fluid. Disease-linked clones were found to be CD8+ and relatively rare in peripheral blood. The study identified a TCR beta motif of several highly homologous variants that appeared characteristic of ankylosing spondylitis blood.

The CDR3 has 17 amino acids. Per germline, CDR1 SGHAT and CDR2 FQDESV (reference sequence). V dropped 0 bases and J dropped 6 bases, with 18 bases sitting between them. Quantitative 5'-RACE with molecular barcodes generated TCR beta libraries. Each CDR3 protein gets one entry after TCRdb re-called the 5' RACE reads with MiXCR. The profile shows approximately 540,000 distinct CDR3 sequences, roughly an eighth of them singletons. This clonotype was counted a few times. Its antigen is not known. The genes are TRBV11-1 and TRBJ2-1, with D maybe TRBD1 (6 bases). The clonotype comes from a male donor with ankylosing spondylitis. The sequenced sample consisted of blood, either unsorted or a sorted T cell fraction (not recorded which). The CDR3 DNA follows: TGTGCCAGCAGCTTAGCAGCAGGGGCCAGGATTGGCAATGAGCAGTTCTTC. Amino acid sequence: CASSLAAGARIGNEQFF.